The 14 T cell receptor beta chains below were found in one sample sequenced in a study of T cell responses to AZD1222 COVID-19 vaccine (dated by TCRdb to the early 2020s). Library preparation used the immunoSEQ multiplex PCR assay. The table comes from immuneACCESS by way of TCRdb, which keeps in-frame sequences with V and J called. Part of the clones is missing from these tables; in studies checked, under half for an unresolved V gene and the rest for unknown reasons. In all, the sample holds tens of thousands of clones, and about 85% of those were seen once. The ten largest clones capture 1.3% of the sample. This specimen's time point label, per the study, means: about 28 days (+/-7) after the second vaccine dose. Sequenced material: peripheral blood, taken 28 days after the second AZD1222 dose. These receptor sequences come from an adult who received the AZD1222 COVID-19 vaccine.

About this clone itself: At one of its ends the junction is not consistent with the germline gene, which may arise from a read error. The chain couples TRBV7-9 to TRBJ2-7; TRBD2 aligns across 9 bases. CDR1 and CDR2 from the germline V gene are SEHNR and FQNEAQ (reference sequence). This CDR3 has 14 residues. The CDR3 loop is CANSYAGGVLEQYF. CDR3 nucleotide sequence: TGTGCCAACAGCTACGCGGGAGGGGTTCTGGAGCAGTACTTC.

The chain combines TRBV5-4 with TRBJ2-1, with no clear D. V dropped 4 bases and J dropped 7 bases, with 18 bases sitting between them. The CDR3 spans 15 residues. Per germline, CDR1 SGHNT and CDR2 YYREEE (reference sequence). The DNA of the CDR3 is TGTGCCAGCAGCCGAACTGGGCCTTTGATGAATGAGCAGTTCTTC. This translates into CASSRTGPLMNEQFF.

CDR3 region: CASSLERGRLRTGELFF. The CDR3 coding sequence is TGTGCCAGCAGCTTAGAAAGGGGAAGGTTGAGAACCGGGGAGCTGTTTTTT. V usage is TRBV7-3 and J usage is TRBJ2-2, with a tentative D call TRBD1 (5 bases). There are 17 residues in the CDR3. V dropped 2 bases and J dropped 5 bases, with 18 bases sitting between them. The V gene's germline CDR1 is SGHTA and CDR2 FQGTGA.

V and J are TRBV6-2 or TRBV6-3 and TRBJ1-1; D gene ambiguous. Trimming took 1 base from V and 5 from J, leaving 11 bases between them. The CDR3 covers 14 residues. The germline V gene encodes CDR1 MNHEY and CDR2 SVGEGT. CDR3 nucleotides: TGTGCCAGCAGTTACTTAGACCCTCGGACTGAAGCTTTCTTT. Its translation is CASSYLDPRTEAFF.

The chain is built from TRBV6-4 and TRBJ2-1; TRBD2 agrees at 12 bases. CDR1 MRHNA and CDR2 SNTAGT come from the germline V gene. The CDR3 covers 17 residues. The V gene end was trimmed by 4 bases and the J gene end by 6 bases; junction bases not matched to a gene: 10. CDR3 sequence: CASSARLAGAEFNEQFF. CDR3 bases: TGTGCCAGCAGTGCGCGACTAGCGGGGGCCGAATTCAATGAGCAGTTCTTC.

This sequence joins TRBV10-3 and TRBJ1-6; D remains unclear. CDR1 is ENHRY and CDR2 is SYGVKD in the germline V gene. The CDR3 runs 14 residues. With 3 bases removed from V and 9 bases from J, the gap between germline ends came to 12 bases. CDR3 DNA: TGTGCCATCAGTGACCCGGGGAGGTCTTCACCCCTCCACTTT. It encodes CAISDPGRSSPLHF.

The chain has TRBV7-2 and TRBJ1-1; D may be TRBD1 (6 bases). Germline lookup yields CDR1 SGHTA and CDR2 FQGNSA. V shed 6 bases and J shed 0 bases, with 8 bases lying between them. The CDR3 contains 13 residues. CDR3 in DNA: TGTGCCAGCAGAACAGGGCTGAACACTGAAGCTTTCTTT. Its protein product is CASRTGLNTEAFF.

The J gene is TRBJ2-7, the V gene TRBV7-2; possible D gene TRBD2, 5 bases. The CDR3 sequence is 15 residues long. The ends were cut back, 0 bases at V and 1 base at J, with 10 bases in the middle. From germline, CDR1 is SGHTA and CDR2 FQGNSA. The chain's CDR3 is CASSLASGESYEQYF. In DNA form, the CDR3 reads TGTGCCAGCAGCTTAGCGTCCGGGGAGTCCTACGAGCAGTACTTC. The entire variable domain, with the rest obtained from reference TRBV7-2 and TRBJ2-7, is as follows: GAGVSQSPSNKVTEKGKDVELRCDPISGHTALYWYRQSLGQGLEFLIYFQGNSAPDKSGLPSDRFSAERTGGSVSTLTIQRTQQEDSAVYLCASSLASGESYEQYFGPGTRLTVT.

V usage is TRBV12-5 and J usage is TRBJ2-5; 8 bases are a match to TRBD2. The junction had 2 bases not matched to a gene; V was cut back by 1 base and J by 1 base. Germline V gene sequence: CDR1 LGHNT, CDR2 FRNRAP. This CDR3 is built from 15 residues. The CDR3 region has the DNA TGTGCTAGTGGTTTGGGACTAGCGATCCAAGAGACCCAGTACTTC. It translates to CASGLGLAIQETQYF.

V gene TRBV7-2 combines with J gene TRBJ1-4, with D possibly matching TRBD1 (6 bases). The CDR3 is 13 amino acids. Germline V CDR1 and CDR2: SGHTA, FQGNSA. V lost 8 bases, J lost 2 bases, and 9 bases lay in between. The CDR3 DNA follows: TGTGCCAGCGGAGGGGGGACTAATGAAAAACTGTTTTTT. It yields the protein CASGGGTNEKLFF.

This chain links TRBV5-4 with TRBJ2-2; unclear D gene. CDR1 and CDR2 from the germline V gene are SGHNT and YYREEE (reference sequence). With 1 base removed from V and 7 bases from J, the gap between germline ends came to 8 bases. There are 13 residues in the CDR3. The CDR3 is CASSLQSYGELFF. CDR3 nucleotides: TGTGCCAGCAGCTTGCAAAGCTACGGGGAGCTGTTTTTT.

The genes are TRBV6-5 and TRBJ2-7; maybe TRBD2 (6 bases). The CDR3 runs 16 residues. V was trimmed by 0 bases and J by 5 bases, leaving 17 bases between them. Germline V gene sequence: CDR1 MNHEY, CDR2 SVGAGI. DNA for the CDR3: TGTGCCAGCAGTTACTCAAGGGAGGTCAGGAACGACGAGCAGTACTTC. Its translation is CASSYSREVRNDEQYF.

The chain has TRBV4-1 and TRBJ2-1; TRBD2 matches at 7 bases. The V gene's germline CDR1 is MGHRA and CDR2 YSYEKL. The CDR3 length is 15 residues. V lost 3 bases, J lost 4 bases, and 6 bases stayed unmatched. DNA of the CDR3: TGCGCCAGCAGCCAGGACCAGCGGGGATACAATGAGCAGTTCTTC. Protein sequence: CASSQDQRGYNEQFF.

The chain is built from TRBV7-2 and TRBJ2-5, with D possibly being TRBD2 (6 bases). This CDR3 has 17 amino acids. In germline, CDR1 is SGHTA, CDR2 FQGNSA. V lost 1 base to trimming and J lost 4 bases, with 19 bases between them. CDR3 sequence reads: CASSLGIGLGGVETQYF. DNA of the CDR3: TGTGCCAGCAGCTTAGGGATTGGGTTAGGAGGGGTAGAGACCCAGTACTTC. The full variable domain, in which reference TRBV7-2 and TRBJ2-5 provide the parts outside the CDR3, is GAGVSQSPSNKVTEKGKDVELRCDPISGHTALYWYRQSLGQGLEFLIYFQGNSAPDKSGLPSDRFSAERTGGSVSTLTIQRTQQEDSAVYLCASSLGIGLGGVETQYFGPGTRLLVL.